The rows below give T cell receptor beta chains drawn from one sample of a study of beta chain features in type 1 diabetes. TCRdb's copy holds only in-frame clones and misses some; the assay was immunoSEQ multiplex PCR. The sample yields roughly 150,000 clones, 10% seen once. Specimen: central memory CD4+ T cells from blood. These receptor sequences come from a man aged 25-45 years with type 1 diabetes. The CDR3 runs from the conserved cysteine through the conserved F or W. D genes are given only for firm matches. A row's size may be missing; if present it is once, few, many or a size class.

j_call,clone_size,d_call,v_call,cdr3_nt,cdr3_aa
TRBJ2-1,-,TRBD2,TRBV29-1,TGCAGCGTTGTAAGGGGACTAGCGGAGATCAATGAGCAGTTCTTC,CSVVRGLAEINEQFF
TRBJ2-3,few,-,TRBV7-9,TGTGCCAGCACGGAACGGGAGAGCACAGATACGCAGTATTTT,CASTERESTDTQYF
TRBJ2-5,-,-,TRBV6-5,TGTGCCAGCAGTTACAGACCTTCCCGAGGGGAGACCCAGTACTTC,CASSYRPSRGETQYF
TRBJ1-5,-,TRBD1,TRBV6-6,TGTGCCAGCAGTCCGTCGACAGGGTCCAATCAGCCCCAGCATTTT,CASSPSTGSNQPQHF
TRBJ2-7,-,-,TRBV30,TGTGCCTGGAGTCGCTGGTCCCGGGGCGAGCAGTACTTC,CAWSRWSRGEQYF
TRBJ2-7,-,-,TRBV5-4,TGTGCCAGCAGCAACTCAGCGTCCCACGAGCAGTACTTC,CASSNSASHEQYF
TRBJ2-5,-,TRBD1,TRBV2,TGTGCCAGCATCCGGGACAGGGGCCAAGAGACCCAGTACTTC,CASIRDRGQETQYF
TRBJ2-1,-,TRBD1,TRBV29-1,TGCAGCGGTGAGCAACAGGGGTACAATGAGCAGTTCTTC,CSGEQQGYNEQFF
TRBJ2-7,few,-,TRBV7-2,TGTGCCAGCAGCCCGGCGGGTGGCGGGATTAACTACGAGCAGTACTTC,CASSPAGGGINYEQYF
TRBJ2-3,few,-,TRBV5-6,TGTGCCAGCAGCCGGGCTAGCGGCACAGATACGCAGTATTTT,CASSRASGTDTQYF
TRBJ1-3,-,TRBD1,TRBV7-3,TGTGCCAGCAGCTCCACAGGGGGGCTCTCTGGAAACACCATATATTTT,CASSSTGGLSGNTIYF
TRBJ2-1,few,TRBD2,TRBV18,TGTGCCAGCTCACGAGGACTAGCGGGAGAGATTGAGCAGTTCTTC,CASSRGLAGEIEQFF
TRBJ2-3,few,TRBD1,TRBV2,TGTGCCAGCAGTCGCGACAGGGGGCGCGGAGATACGCAGTATTTT,CASSRDRGRGDTQYF
TRBJ2-1,many,-,TRBV7-9,TGTGCCAGCAGGCAGTACAGGGACCTTGGCTACAATGAGCAGTTCTTC,CASRQYRDLGYNEQFF
TRBJ2-5,few,TRBD1,TRBV28,TGTGCCAGCAGTTTAAACAGGGGGAAGCAAGAGACCCAGTACTTC,CASSLNRGKQETQYF
TRBJ1-1,few,-,TRBV18,TGTGCCAGCTCACCACCCAGGGTAAAGAACACTGAAGCTTTCTTT,CASSPPRVKNTEAFF
TRBJ2-5,-,-,TRBV11-2,TGTGCCAGCAGCTCGGGGTGGGTCACCCAGTACTTC,CASSSGWVTQYF
TRBJ2-2,-,-,TRBV29-1,TGCAGCGTTGAACTCGCTCGCGCGAACACCGGGGAGCTGTTTTTT,CSVELARANTGELFF
TRBJ2-6,-,-,TRBV5-6,TGTGCCAGCAGCTCCATCTCTGGGGCCAACGTCCTGACTTTC,CASSSISGANVLTF
TRBJ1-4,few,-,TRBV11-2,TGTGCCAGCAGCTTTGGACAGTTTGGGGAAAAACTGTTTTTT,CASSFGQFGEKLFF
TRBJ1-5,-,-,TRBV28,TGTGCCAGCGGTCTAGGCGGTCAGCCCCAGCATTTT,CASGLGGQPQHF
TRBJ2-7,few,-,TRBV7-6,TGTGCCAGCAGCCCCGACGGGAATCTTTACGAGCAGTACTTC,CASSPDGNLYEQYF
TRBJ2-7,-,TRBD1,TRBV7-2,TGTGCCAGCAGCCCCCGGACAGGGACTTACGAGCAGTACTTC,CASSPRTGTYEQYF
TRBJ2-2,-,-,TRBV7-3,TGTGCCAGCAGCCCCGTTAACACCGGGGAGCTGTTTTTT,CASSPVNTGELFF
TRBJ1-1,-,-,TRBV6-5,TGTGCCAGCAGTTATGCACTGATGGTGAACACTGAAGCTTTCTTT,CASSYALMVNTEAFF
TRBJ2-4,few,-,TRBV21-1,TGTGCCAGCAGCAAACAAACTAGTGGAAGCGACTTC,CASSKQTSGSDF
TRBJ2-3,few,-,TRBV11-2,TGTGCCAGCAGCTTAGATCCCCTAGATACGCAGTATTTT,CASSLDPLDTQYF
TRBJ2-3,few,TRBD1,TRBV13,TGTGCCAGCAGCCTAAGGACAGGTTTAACAGATACGCAGTATTTT,CASSLRTGLTDTQYF
TRBJ2-7,few,-,TRBV6-6,TGTGCCAGCAGCCCCGAGCACAGACAGTACTTC,CASSPEHRQYF
TRBJ1-1,-,-,TRBV6-6,TGTGCCAGCATAGTTAGGGGGTTGGAAGCTTTCTTT,CASIVRGLEAFF
TRBJ2-2,few,-,TRBV10-3,TGTGCCATCAGTGAGTCGACTGGGGCGGCCGGGGAGCTGTTTTTT,CAISESTGAAGELFF
TRBJ2-1,few,TRBD2,TRBV7-9,TGTGCCAGCAGCTTAGCTCTAGCGGGAGTCTACAATGAGCAGTTCTTC,CASSLALAGVYNEQFF
TRBJ1-2,few,-,TRBV9,TGTGCCAGCAGCGCCGGGACTGAATCTGGCTACACCTTC,CASSAGTESGYTF
TRBJ1-1,-,-,TRBV7-2,TGTGCCAGCAGCCTGGGCGGGGGCACTGAAGCTTTCTTT,CASSLGGGTEAFF
TRBJ2-1,-,TRBD2,TRBV7-9,TGTGCCAGCAACAAATGGGATAGCGGGGCATACAATGAGCAGTTCTTC,CASNKWDSGAYNEQFF
TRBJ2-1,many,-,TRBV18,TGTGCCAGCTCACCCGGCCAGGGGTACTACAATGAGCAGTTCTTC,CASSPGQGYYNEQFF
TRBJ2-5,few,TRBD2,TRBV5-1,TGCGCCAGCAGCCCGTACGGACTAGCGGGACCAGAGACCCAGTACTTC,CASSPYGLAGPETQYF
TRBJ2-5,few,TRBD2,TRBV7-2,TGTGCCAGCAGCTTAAGGACTAGCGGATACATAGAGACCCAGTACTTC,CASSLRTSGYIETQYF
TRBJ1-3,-,TRBD1,TRBV9,TGTGCCAGCAGCCCCCGGGACAGGGCTGGAAACACCATATATTTT,CASSPRDRAGNTIYF
TRBJ2-5,-,-,TRBV15,TGTGCCACCAGCAGAGATGTTAAGACCCAGTACTTC,CATSRDVKTQYF
TRBJ2-1,few,TRBD1,TRBV27,TGTGCCAGCAGTTCCCAACCTGACAGGGCCGAGCAGTTCTTC,CASSSQPDRAEQFF
TRBJ2-5,-,TRBD1,TRBV28,TGTGCCAGCAGTTTATCGGGACAGGGTAGGAAGACCCAGTACTTC,CASSLSGQGRKTQYF
TRBJ1-1,few,-,TRBV5-1,TGCGCCAGCAGCCAGGGCGGTAAAGAAGCTTTCTTT,CASSQGGKEAFF
TRBJ2-1,-,-,TRBV6-5,TGTGCCAGCAGTCAAGAGACCTACAATGAGCAGTTCTTC,CASSQETYNEQFF
TRBJ2-7,few,-,TRBV30,TGTGCCTGGAGTACCCGCTACCGCTCCTACGAGCAGTACTTC,CAWSTRYRSYEQYF
TRBJ2-3,-,TRBD2,TRBV15,TGTGCCACCAGCAGAGACGCCGGGACTAGCGGGAGTAAAGATACGCAGTATTTT,CATSRDAGTSGSKDTQYF
TRBJ2-1,few,TRBD2,TRBV4-2,TGTGCCAGCTGGTCTGGGGCTAGCGGGAGTGAGCAGTTCTTC,CASWSGASGSEQFF
TRBJ2-1,-,-,TRBV7-2,TGTGCCAGCAGCTTAGCTGCTGGCACGGAGCAGTTCTTC,CASSLAAGTEQFF
TRBJ1-1,-,TRBD1,TRBV7-2,TGTGCCAGCACCTTTCAACAGGGGGACACTGAAGCTTTCTTT,CASTFQQGDTEAFF
TRBJ2-7,few,-,TRBV20-1,TGCAGTGCTAAAGACAGTTACGAGCAGTACTTC,CSAKDSYEQYF
TRBJ1-1,few,-,TRBV2,TGTGCCAGCAAACAGGGAATGAACACTGAAGCTTTCTTT,CASKQGMNTEAFF
TRBJ2-3,-,-,TRBV7-6,TGTGCCAGCAGCTTAGCGAAAGGAGCCGGGACGCAGTATTTT,CASSLAKGAGTQYF
TRBJ2-3,few,TRBD1,TRBV7-9,TGTGCCAGCAGCCGACCTGGACAGGGGAGACCAGATACGCAGTATTTT,CASSRPGQGRPDTQYF
TRBJ2-7,-,TRBD2,TRBV18,TGTGCCAGCTCACCGACTAGCGGGGCCTACGAGCAGTACTTC,CASSPTSGAYEQYF
TRBJ2-1,few,TRBD2,TRBV29-1,TGCAGCGTCGCCGGGACTAGCGGGGGCGTGCAGTTCTTC,CSVAGTSGGVQFF
TRBJ2-3,few,TRBD2,TRBV12-5,TGTGCTAGTGGTTTGAATAGCGGGAGTGGCACAGATACGCAGTATTTT,CASGLNSGSGTDTQYF
TRBJ2-1,-,-,TRBV29-1,TGCAGCGTCTTCAGAGGCGGATACAATGAGCAGTTCTTC,CSVFRGGYNEQFF
TRBJ2-5,few,TRBD2,TRBV4-2,TGTGCCAGCAGCTACGGACTAGCGGGAGCGAGGGGAGAGACCCAGTACTTC,CASSYGLAGARGETQYF
TRBJ2-2,-,TRBD1,TRBV11-2,TGTGCCAGCAGCTTACTGACAGGGTATAACACCGGGGAGCTGTTTTTT,CASSLLTGYNTGELFF
TRBJ1-2,-,-,TRBV28,TGTGCCAGCATGGGCCAGGGATATGGCTACACCTTC,CASMGQGYGYTF